This T cell receptor (beta chain) stems from a study of blood T cell repertoires in COVID-19. Study background: Acute-phase and convalescent COVID-19 samples originated in the United States, Italy and Spain. PBMCs, B-cell-depleted T cells, or T cells provided the cDNA or gDNA that made up the material.

Notes on this clone: This CDR3 is also generated by other DNA sequences in the sample.

Participants were aged roughly 18 to 89 years, lived in over 20 US areas, and enrolled virtually. Categorization into cohorts depended on clinical history that participants reported. V was shortened by 0 bases and J by 3 bases, with 12 bases between the two germline ends. The CDR3 consists of 15 residues. CDR1 is LGHDT and CDR2 is YNNKEL in the germline V gene (reference sequence). Clones were read by immunoSEQ multiplex PCR, and TCRdb kept only the in-frame ones, dropping some. The sample includes about 220,000 clones, 65% to 85% of them seen just once. The J gene is TRBJ2-7, the V gene TRBV3-1 (or the pseudogene TRBV3-2); D possibly corresponds to TRBD1 (6 bases). The source of this sequence is a woman aged 55 to 70 who had recovered from COVID-19. Sequencing input: PBMCs or T cells enriched from blood (not recorded which). The CDR3 DNA reads TGTGCCAGCAGCCAAGATAGGGGACAAAACTACGAGCAGTACTTC. As protein: CASSQDRGQNYEQYF.